These 27 T cell receptor beta chains were sequenced from one sample in a study of blood T cells in healthy people across ages. A second about 6 to 12 cycle PCR used barcoded and J-beta primers. TCRdb recomputed calls from the 5' RACE reads with MiXCR, one row per CDR3 protein. This sample has some 1.1 million distinct CDR3 sequences, with less than 45% found just once. The source material was blood. The receptors stem from a man between 18 and 29 years old in good health.

To note about this clonotype: Since a much larger clone is just one base distant, this may be a read error. This chain links TRBV10-3 with TRBJ1-2, with a weak D call TRBD1 (5 bases). The CDR3 totals 13 residues. Germline CDR1 is ENHRY and CDR2 is SYGVKD. V lost 6 bases and J lost 4, with 12 bases in between. The CDR3 DNA is TGTGCCATCAGGCAGGGACCAAGCTATGGCTACACCTTC. It is translated as CAIRQGPSYGYTF.

The count of this clonotype is one. The V gene is TRBV12-3 or TRBV12-4, the J gene TRBJ2-1, with 9 bases lining up with TRBD1. The CDR3 is 14 amino acids. V was clipped by 5 bases and J by 8 bases; unmatched bases: 7. The CDR3 region is CASSLSQGAYEQFF. DNA for the CDR3: TGTGCCAGCAGTCTTTCACAGGGGGCTTATGAGCAGTTCTTC.

This clonotype has more than one count but fewer than ten. The rearrangement links TRBV5-1 to TRBJ1-4; D remains unclear. This CDR3 contains 15 residues. V lost 2 bases and J 1 base, leaving 9 bases between the germline ends. Germline V gene lookup returns CDR1 SGHRS and CDR2 YFSETQ. In nucleotides, the CDR3 is TGCGCCAGCAGCTTTGACTGGGAAACTAATGAAAAACTGTTTTTT. This encodes CASSFDWETNEKLFF.

This chain uses TRBV6-6 with TRBJ1-2; D perhaps matches TRBD1 (5 bases). CDR1 is MNHNY and CDR2 is SVGAGI in the germline V gene (reference sequence). This CDR3 has 17 residues. Trimming left V 1 base short and J 1 base short, with 16 bases between. CDR3 coding DNA: TGTGCCAGCAGTTACTTCACCCACGGGGCAGTTAACTATGGCTACACCTTC. Translating it yields CASSYFTHGAVNYGYTF.

This clonotype was seen a few times. This chain links TRBV9 with TRBJ1-2; 9 bases are a match to TRBD1. The germline V gene has CDR1 SGDLS and CDR2 YYNGEE. V lost 3 bases to trimming and J lost 3 bases; unmatched junction nucleotides: 6. The CDR3 has 15 residues. The CDR3, as DNA: TGTGCCAGCAGCGGCAACAGGGGGCACCACTATGGCTACACCTTC. Translation gives CASSGNRGHHYGYTF.

The V gene is TRBV5-5, the J gene TRBJ2-7; 7 nucleotides agree with TRBD1. J was trimmed by 5 bases and V by 4 bases; bases with no gene match: 12. The CDR3 length is 15 residues. Germline V gene sequence: CDR1 SGHKS, CDR2 YYEKEE (reference sequence). CDR3 coding DNA: TGTGCCAGCAGCCCGACCATGACAGGGTTCGACGAGCAGTACTTC. Translation: CASSPTMTGFDEQYF.

The chain recombines TRBV6-5 with TRBJ2-5; no reliable D call. Deletions cut 5 bases from V and 11 bases from J, with 18 bases between. Looked up from germline, CDR1 is MNHEY and CDR2 is SVGAGI. This CDR3 comprises 13 residues. CDR3 loop: CASSTQSYNEQYF. CDR3 in DNA: TGTGCCAGCAGTACTCAATCCTACAATGAGCAGTACTTC.

Only a few counts were recorded for this clonotype. The chain is built from TRBV12-3 or TRBV12-4 and TRBJ1-2, with D possibly being TRBD1 (5 bases). V was trimmed by 1 base and J by 10 bases, leaving 19 bases between them. This CDR3 is built from 15 residues. The CDR3 loop reads CASSLGGAQKGPYTF. CDR3 nucleotide sequence: TGTGCCAGCAGTTTAGGCGGGGCGCAGAAAGGTCCCTACACCTTC.

This clonotype has just a few counts. This chain links TRBV7-2 with TRBJ2-5, with unresolved D. The V and J ends lost 2 bases and 4 bases respectively, with 5 bases between them. Germline values: CDR1 SGHTA, CDR2 FQGNSA. This CDR3 is 12 amino acids long. The CDR3 spells CASSLLAETQYF. CDR3 in DNA: TGTGCCAGCAGCTTATTAGCAGAGACCCAGTACTTC.

Remarks on this clonotype: A much larger clone is a single base away; this may be a read error. The chain recombines TRBV29-1 with TRBJ2-1; 7 bases match TRBD2. Germline loops: CDR1 SQVTM, CDR2 ANQGSEA. The CDR3 loop spans 14 amino acids. CDR3 protein: CSVESREGYDEQFF. The CDR3 DNA reads TGCAGCGTTGAGTCCAGGGAGGGCTACGATGAGCAGTTCTTC.

This chain links TRBV11-2 with TRBJ2-5, with D possibly being TRBD1 (6 bases). V lost 1 base and J lost 12, with 12 bases in between. This CDR3 has 12 residues. Per the germline V gene, CDR1 is SGHAT and CDR2 is FQNNGV. CDR3 in amino acids: CASSLGTGYEYF. The CDR3 DNA sequence: TGTGCCAGCAGCTTAGGTACAGGGTATGAGTACTTC. The variable domain in full, completed from reference TRBV11-2 and TRBJ2-5, reads EAGVAQSPRYKIIEKRQSVAFWCNPISGHATLYWYQQILGQGPKLLIQFQNNGVVDDSQLPKDRFSAERLKGVDSTLKIQPAKLEDSAVYLCASSLGTGYEYFGPGTRLLVL.

The chain uses TRBV5-1 and TRBJ1-1; 9 bases agree with TRBD1. This CDR3 has 15 residues. V lost 3 bases to trimming and J lost 1 base; unmatched junction nucleotides: 4. Germline loops: CDR1 SGHRS, CDR2 YFSETQ. CDR3 DNA sequence: TGCGCCAGCAGCTGGACGGGACAGGGGAACACTGAAGCTTTCTTT. Its protein is CASSWTGQGNTEAFF.

V is TRBV29-1 and J is TRBJ2-1, with 16 bases identical to TRBD2. Per the germline V gene, CDR1 is SQVTM and CDR2 is ANQGSEA. The CDR3 sequence is 15 residues long. The ends lost 7 bases at V and 8 bases at J; junction bases unmatched: 8. DNA of the CDR3: TGCAGCGCTGGGACTAGCGGGAGGGCTGAAGATGAGCAGTTCTTC. The encoded protein is CSAGTSGRAEDEQFF.

J is TRBJ2-1 and V is TRBV7-9; no definite D call. Germline CDR1 SEHNR, CDR2 FQNEAQ (reference sequence). V lost 1 base, J lost 3 bases, and 10 bases lay in between. The CDR3 has 15 amino acids. The CDR3 region is CASSLGVSNYNEQFF. The CDR3 DNA sequence: TGTGCCAGCAGCTTAGGGGTTAGTAACTACAATGAGCAGTTCTTC. Full variable domain (missing parts from reference TRBV7-9 and TRBJ2-1): DTGVSQNPRHKITKRGQNVTFRCDPISEHNRLYWYRQTLGQGPEFLTYFQNEAQLEKSRLLSDRFSAERPKGSFSTLEIQRTEQGDSAMYLCASSLGVSNYNEQFFGPGTRLTVL.

Comments on this clonotype: A single base separates this from a much larger clone, so it may be a read error. The chain has TRBV29-1 and TRBJ1-4, with 7 bases that match TRBD1. CDR1 and CDR2 (germline): SQVTM, ANQGSEA. The CDR3 has 13 amino acids. The CDR3 region is CGAYRGKNEKLFF. The CDR3, as DNA: TGCGGCGCATACAGGGGAAAGAATGAAAAACTGTTTTTT.

The chain uses TRBV7-8 and TRBJ2-5; D is uncertain. The DNA end lines up better with TRBJ2-7; the J call may be wrong. The germline V gene encodes CDR1 SGHVS and CDR2 FQNEAQ. This CDR3 region has 13 residues. DNA of the CDR3: TGTGCCAGCAGCTCATCGAGTGGGCGCGAGCAGTACTTC. Amino acid sequence: CASSSSSGREQYF.

The chain links TRBV7-4 to TRBJ1-6; 11 bases align to TRBD1. The CDR3 is 18 amino acids. Germline CDR1 is SGHVT and CDR2 is SQSDAQ. Trimming at V came to 0 bases and at J to 1 base, leaving 2 bases not matched to a gene. Written as DNA, the CDR3 is TGTGCCAGCAGCTTAGCGGGACAGGGGGGTTCCTATAATTCACCCCTCCACTTT. Protein sequence: CASSLAGQGGSYNSPLHF.

This clonotype was seen only a few times. CDR3 loop: CASSKARGPIYEQFF. CDR3 nucleotides: TGTGCCAGCAGCAAAGCGCGAGGGCCTATATATGAGCAGTTCTTC. The chain carries TRBV21-1 and TRBJ2-1; TRBD2, the table's D call, was not compared with the DNA. TRBV21-1 corresponds to a pseudogene. The length of the CDR3 is 15 residues.

This clonotype showed up just a few times. V is TRBV12-3 or TRBV12-4 and J is TRBJ1-2; D remains unclear. The V and J ends lost 3 bases and 3 bases respectively, with 8 bases between them. This CDR3 spans 13 amino acids. The DNA for the CDR3 is TGTGCCAGCAGTTTTAACGGGTACTATGGCTACACCTTC. It specifies CASSFNGYYGYTF.

V gene TRBV20-1 combines with J gene TRBJ2-5, with a tentative D call TRBD2 (5 bases). Germline V gene data show CDR1 as DFQATT and CDR2 as SNEGSKA (reference sequence). V shed 6 bases and J shed 11 bases, with 22 bases lying between them. The CDR3 contains 13 residues. CDR3 amino acids: CSAASPLANEQYF. CDR3 nucleotides: TGCAGTGCCGCGTCCCCGCTAGCCAATGAGCAGTACTTC.

This clonotype showed up just a few times. This chain joins TRBV12-3 or TRBV12-4 and TRBJ2-5; a possible D gene is TRBD1 (8 bases). This CDR3 region has 13 residues. V was trimmed by 6 bases and J by 2 bases, leaving 10 bases between them. CDR3 region: CASRQGGQETQYF. CDR3 coding DNA: TGTGCCAGCAGACAGGGGGGGCAAGAGACCCAGTACTTC.

For this clonotype: This may stem from a read error, because a much larger clone lies one nucleotide away. The chain is built from TRBV28 and TRBJ1-5, with D perhaps TRBD1 (5 bases). The ends were cut back, 6 bases at V and 1 base at J, with 10 bases in the middle. Germline CDR1 reads MDHEN; CDR2 reads SYDVKM. This CDR3 is built from 14 residues. DNA of the CDR3: TGTGCCAGCAGCCCTTGGGGCAGCAATCAGCCCCAGCATTTT. It specifies CASSPWGSNQPQHF.

The rearrangement joins TRBV20-1 to TRBJ2-3, with D unclear. V dropped 1 base and J dropped 3 bases, with 14 bases sitting between them. Germline CDR1 is DFQATT and CDR2 is SNEGSKA (reference sequence). This CDR3 is 15 amino acids long. For the CDR3, the DNA is TGCAGTGCTAGAGGAGCCCCATACTCGACAGATACGCAGTATTTT. It codes for CSARGAPYSTDTQYF.

The rearrangement links TRBV6-5 to TRBJ1-1; D perhaps matches TRBD1 (5 bases). Trimming left V 7 bases short and J 2 bases short, with 17 bases between. The CDR3 spans 15 residues. Looked up from germline, CDR1 is MNHEY and CDR2 is SVGAGI. CDR3 nucleotides: TGTGCCAGCAACCATCGGGACGTTTCAAACACTGAAGCTTTCTTT. Its translation: CASNHRDVSNTEAFF.

The rearrangement joins TRBV21-1 to TRBJ1-2; TRBD1 is taken as the D call from the table, unchecked against the DNA. TRBV21-1 is listed as a pseudogene. The CDR3 length is 15 residues. The CDR3 reads CASSILQGVGYGYTF. DNA for the CDR3: TGTGCCAGCAGCATACTACAGGGGGTCGGTTATGGCTACACCTTC.

The chain employs TRBV6-2 or TRBV6-3 and TRBJ2-5; D may correspond to TRBD1 or TRBD2 (5 bases each). The CDR3 covers 13 residues. The germline gives CDR1 MNHEY, CDR2 SVGEGT. Trimming left V 1 base short and J 11 bases short, with 14 bases between. The CDR3 loop is CASSYFQGDEQYF. For the CDR3, the DNA is TGTGCCAGCAGTTACTTTCAGGGAGATGAGCAGTACTTC.

This clonotype came up a few times. This chain connects TRBV5-6 to TRBJ2-5; D might be TRBD1 (5 bases). Germline V CDR1 and CDR2: SGHDT, YYEEEE. CDR3 length equals 16 residues. Trimming stripped 5 bases from V and 5 bases from J, with 22 bases between. CDR3 nucleotide sequence: TGTGCCAGCAGTAGATATGCTAGGGGCGTAAAGGAGACCCAGTACTTC. This encodes CASSRYARGVKETQYF. Supplemented by reference TRBV5-6 and TRBJ2-5, the full variable domain reads DAGVTQSPTHLIKTRGQQVTLRCSPKSGHDTVSWYQQALGQGPQFIFQYYEEEERQRGNFPDRFSGHQFPNYSSELNVNALLLGDSALYLCASSRYARGVKETQYFGPGTRLLVL.